The T cell receptor beta chain described here comes from a study of blood T cells in healthy people across ages. Whole-study results and caveats: Researchers report that TCR beta diversity correlated strongly with naive T cell percentage.

This clonotype has only a few counts. The target antigen is unknown. Then a second PCR, running about 6 to 12 cycles, was carried out with a sample-barcoded 5' primer and a J-beta primer mix. TCRdb reprocessed the 5' RACE reads with MiXCR, giving one entry per CDR3 protein. Of 580,000 or so distinct CDR3 sequences listed, more than 45% were seen once; the top ten hold about 26%. Trimming took 0 bases from V and 10 from J, leaving 10 bases between them. CDR3 length equals 12 residues. Germline CDR1 and CDR2: DFQATT and SNEGSKA (reference sequence). The source material was blood. The origin of this receptor is an elderly man in good health. The gene calls are TRBV20-1 and TRBJ2-1, with D uncertain. The CDR3 sequence is CSARDPQWEQFF. In DNA, the CDR3 is TGCAGTGCTAGAGACCCCCAGTGGGAGCAGTTCTTC.